This TCR beta chain came from a study of spatial heterogeneity in lung cancer. Study-wide results and limits: Expanded alpha and beta TCR counts within tumors tracked tumor mutation counts.

V lost 4 bases, J lost 6 bases, and 13 bases lay in between. Germline loops: CDR1 SGDLS, CDR2 YYNGEE. The CDR3 sequence is 14 residues long. Time point defined: sample taken at primary tumor resection. This clonotype was observed at least ten times. Its matching antigen is unknown. In TCRdb, the 5' RACE reads were re-called with MiXCR into one record per CDR3 protein. The profile shows 20,000 to 25,000 distinct CDR3 sequences, about 6.8% of them singletons. Sample: lung tumor tissue, taken at surgery. This TCR derives from a male donor with early-stage non-small cell lung cancer. V usage is TRBV9 and J usage is TRBJ2-2; possible D gene TRBD1, 5 bases. This chain's CDR3 is CASSKREGAGELFF. As DNA, the CDR3 is TGTGCCAGCAGCAAACGAGAAGGGGCCGGGGAGCTGTTTTTT.